This T cell receptor beta chain was sequenced for a study of CD8+ T cells in alopecia areata listed by TCRdb under 2018. For the study in its entirety: The treated patients took part in an open-label pilot trial in which moderate-to-severe alopecia areata was treated with oral tofacitinib at 5 to 10 mg twice daily. Patients stayed on tofacitinib for 6 to 18 months and then had 6 months of follow-up off drug so that delayed response and recurrence could be assessed. In treated patients, disease severity was measured using the SALT score, which gives the percentage of scalp surface area affected. In both human patients and the C3H/HeJ mouse model, the study applied high-throughput TCRbeta sequencing to look at T cell clonal expansion in alopecia areata. In humans, TCRbeta sequencing was performed on scalp tissue and on sorted CD4+ and CD8+ peripheral blood T cells from healthy controls and from patients with patchy or totalis/universalis alopecia areata. Patients on tofacitinib were biopsied at baseline and after 4 and 24 weeks of treatment, and several of the patients also had a later scalp biopsy. Clonality in the scalp was compared among normal scalp (n=4), patchy alopecia areata scalp (n=8), and alopecia totalis/universalis scalp (n=8). The RNA source kit depended on sample type: the PAXgene miRNA kit for fixed scalp, the miRNeasy kit for PBMCs, and the RNeasy kit for mouse skin. TCRbeta CDR3 regions were amplified by immunoSEQ multiplex PCR with 35 Vbeta forward and 13 Jbeta reverse primers.

Explained via the paper, the time point label denotes: more than 3 weeks on oral tofacitinib. Sample treatment or condition, as interpreted from the label and publication: oral pan-JAK inhibitor, 5-10 mg twice daily. Lesional scalp punch biopsies and peripheral blood were collected from alopecia areata patients. PBMCs were separated by density centrifugation and stained for CD3, CD4 and CD8, after which CD4+ and CD8+ T cells were sorted on a FACSAria. The protocol used for the library was the immunoSEQ multiplex PCR assay. To provide template for TCR sequencing, every sample had RNA extracted and reverse transcribed into cDNA. First-strand cDNA was synthesized with SuperScript III using a 2:1 mix of oligo-dT and random hexamers. A synthetic immune receptor repertoire was used to assess amplification bias, and residual bias was removed computationally. Per the original workflow: Raw reads were preprocessed to remove errors, and CDR3 was defined by IMGT conventions from the conserved cysteine to phenylalanine. To get clonality, Shannon entropy was normalized by log2 of the number of productive unique TCRs and the result was subtracted from 1. Whether scalp clones were CD4 or CD8 was inferred by matching scalp TCRbeta sequences against CD4 and CD8 repertoires sorted from blood. Entries here come from immuneACCESS through TCRdb and include only in-frame sequences with V and J called. Some clones fail to appear in such tables; in the studies checked, an unresolved V gene covers under half of the shortfall, and the cause of the remainder is unknown. V, J and clone size are taken as reported in that table, and D and trimming were inferred from the DNA itself. The sample data list 150,000 to 200,000 clones, and roughly two thirds of these were observed just once. The ten largest clones capture approximately 0.91% of the sample.

Overall results and qualifications from the work: Compared with normal scalp, lesional scalp had higher clonality and more expanded CD8+ clones, particularly in alopecia totalis/universalis, a pattern that suggests antigenic drive. Tofacitinib significantly decreased scalp clonality and the number of expanded CD8+ clones among the top 100 scalp clones. Unlike mouse skin, which is dominated by gammadelta T cells, normal human skin has resident alphabeta T cells that are also sequenced, and this complicates analysis of the scalp TCR repertoire. Compared with mice, TCR sequences shared between patients were less clear, possibly partly because of HLA diversity across the patient population. Because the treated cohort was small and had just a single nonresponder, larger studies are needed to establish links between baseline CD8+ expansion and response. Many expanded lesional clones were found to persist in scalp and blood during tofacitinib treatment, and relapse after treatment cessation may be partly explained by this persistence.

As for this clone: What this receptor recognizes is not known. Base quality data are lacking; no much larger clone is found one base away.

The CDR3 goes from the cysteine to the phenylalanine over 12 residues. Left in the record is the CDR3 DNA by itself, 36 bases read in frame from the first base. The germline V gene (reference sequence) specifies MNHEY as CDR1 and SMNVEV as CDR2. The germline V end is reduced by 8 bases and the J end by 9 bases; junction bases left unmatched: 9. Here the sequenced sample was CD4+ T cells sorted from blood, taken at week 4, from a patient treated with tofacitinib. The receptor's source is a human donor with alopecia areata. Recombination connected TRBV27 to TRBJ1-2, with 7 bases aligning to TRBD1. CDR3 reads: CASSGPQGSYTF. The nucleotides read TGTGCCAGCTCCGGCCCACAGGGGAGCTACACCTTC.